The entry below describes one TCR beta chain. Its specificity is unknown. The sample originates from a study of cytomegalovirus exposure and HLA in healthy donors. The study's findings and limits: It was confirmed in vitro that a few of the CMV-associated chains were specific for CMV antigens. CMV serostatus was the only immune exposure information that was available.

60 Vbeta and 13 Jbeta primers were used in PCR. TCRdb's copy holds only in-frame clones and misses some; the assay was immunoSEQ multiplex PCR. The table lists some 270,000 clones, 85% to 95% of them singletons. Those who donated were healthy bone marrow donors. Nominally healthy donors were sampled, though unrecorded immune exposures were likely. CDR3 length equals 14 residues. The ends were cut back, 5 bases at V and 4 bases at J, with 14 bases in the middle. Per the germline V gene, CDR1 is MRHNA and CDR2 is SNTAGT. The specimen was PBMCs. The chain employs TRBV6-4 and TRBJ1-1, with D uncertain. This TCR was sampled from a girl aged 2 to 9 in good health and CMV-seronegative. CDR3 amino acids: CASSPSGRATEAFF. CDR3 nucleotides: TGTGCCAGCAGTCCCTCGGGGAGGGCCACTGAAGCTTTCTTT.